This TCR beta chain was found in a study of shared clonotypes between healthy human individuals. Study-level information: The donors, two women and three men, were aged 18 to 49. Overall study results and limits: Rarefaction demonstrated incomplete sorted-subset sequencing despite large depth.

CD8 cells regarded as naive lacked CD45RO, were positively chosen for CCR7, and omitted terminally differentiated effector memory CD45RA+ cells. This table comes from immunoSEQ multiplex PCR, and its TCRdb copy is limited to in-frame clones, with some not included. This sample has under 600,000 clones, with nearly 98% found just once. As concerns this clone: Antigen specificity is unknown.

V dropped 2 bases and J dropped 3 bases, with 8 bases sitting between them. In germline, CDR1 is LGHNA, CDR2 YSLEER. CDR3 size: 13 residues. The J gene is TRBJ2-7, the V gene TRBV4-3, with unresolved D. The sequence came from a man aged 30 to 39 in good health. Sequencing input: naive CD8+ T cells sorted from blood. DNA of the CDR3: TGCGCCAGCAGCCAATTGTTAGGCTACGAGCAGTACTTC. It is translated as CASSQLLGYEQYF.